This T cell receptor (beta chain) was found in a study of PD-1 blockade in classical Hodgkin lymphoma. General study results and limits: By cycle point C4D1, TCR diversity had risen significantly in CD4+ cells (but not CD8+ cells).

Specified time point: cycle 4 day 1 (C4D1), after five to seven weeks of nivolumab. After autologous stem cell transplantation all patients relapsed, and prior brentuximab vedotin exposure differed between cohorts. This clone was counted between two and nine times. Its specificity is unknown. The protocol was immunoSEQ multiplex PCR, while the TCRdb copy is restricted to in-frame clones and leaves out a portion. The repertoire has some 93,000 clones, roughly 78% of them found once; the top ten carry 9.4%. V lost 2 bases and J lost 6, with 11 bases in between. The CDR3 runs to 13 residues. Germline CDR1 and CDR2: SGHTA and FQGTGA.

Source: peripheral blood mononuclear cells (PBMCs), taken before the fourth cycle of nivolumab. This chain joins TRBV7-3 and TRBJ2-7; no definite D call. The TCR sequence derives from a human donor with classical Hodgkin lymphoma. The CDR3 loop is CASSLLGWGEQYF. In nucleotides, the CDR3 is TGTGCCAGCAGCTTATTAGGTTGGGGCGAGCAGTACTTC.